This T cell receptor (beta chain) was identified during a study of blood T cell repertoires in COVID-19 (dated by TCRdb to about 2020). Context from the whole study: Samples from collaborators originated in the United States, Italy and Spain and spanned both the acute and convalescent phases of COVID-19. The prospective study material was composed of cDNA or gDNA derived from T cells, B-cell-depleted T cells, or PBMCs. Deeply sampled blood TCRbeta repertoires from subjects exposed to, actively infected with, or recovered from COVID-19 were included in the dataset. A freely available public database, intended as a resource for researchers studying the immune response to SARS-CoV-2, is where the repertoires were released. Samples came from the ongoing ImmuneRACE study (first 160 participants) plus 1,254 subjects from 6 global collaborators. The sample metadata nearly always contained a de-identified subject ID, COVID-19 status, age in years and sex. Where available, HLA class I and class II types were obtained from metadata supplied by the sample provider rather than from assay-based typing. Paper-wide results and their limitations: How much clinical and demographic metadata was included differed by source and by participant, and the metadata was provided uncurated.

Note on this clone: Its cognate antigen has yet to be identified. The record has no base qualities; no much larger clone is one base away.

The CDR3 covers 17 residues, taking in both the cysteine and the phenylalanine. Of the read, only the CDR3 DNA is kept; its 51 bases are in frame from base 1. TCRbeta CDR3 regions were amplified from genomic DNA by means of the immunoSEQ Assay, a bias-controlled multiplex PCR. The authors' pipeline ran thus. The number of nucleated cells in each sample was estimated from the amplification of reference gene primers within the assay. To quantify the absolute abundance of each unique TCRbeta CDR3 rearrangement, sequence reads were collapsed and filtered. For each sample, productive Simpson clonality was calculated as the square root of Simpson's diversity index across productive rearrangements. TCRdb's version of the immuneACCESS table is confined to in-frame rearrangements and falls short of the full clone set. An unresolved V gene accounts for under half of the shortfall where checked; the remainder is of unknown origin. V, J and clone size reflect that table, while D and trimming were determined from the DNA. This sample gives under 300,000 clones in total; roughly four fifths of them show up just once. The top ten clonotypes cover about 4% of the sample.

Whole blood was collected in K2EDTA tubes by collaborating institutions according to the institutions' own protocols. For TCRbeta analysis, collaborators shipped samples in one of three forms: frozen whole blood, isolated PBMCs, or DNA extracted from either of those sample types. Sample: peripheral blood. This TCR derives from a man aged 50 to 59 with acute or convalescent COVID-19. The chain joins TRBV12-2 to TRBJ1-4; the DNA was not compared with TRBD1, the D call given in the table. TRBV12-2 is shown as a pseudogene. CDR3 region: CASRLVRRGKRREKLFF. The nucleotide sequence reads as follows: TGTGCAAGTCGCTTAGTCCGCAGGGGCAAGAGGCGGGAAAAACTGTTTTTT.